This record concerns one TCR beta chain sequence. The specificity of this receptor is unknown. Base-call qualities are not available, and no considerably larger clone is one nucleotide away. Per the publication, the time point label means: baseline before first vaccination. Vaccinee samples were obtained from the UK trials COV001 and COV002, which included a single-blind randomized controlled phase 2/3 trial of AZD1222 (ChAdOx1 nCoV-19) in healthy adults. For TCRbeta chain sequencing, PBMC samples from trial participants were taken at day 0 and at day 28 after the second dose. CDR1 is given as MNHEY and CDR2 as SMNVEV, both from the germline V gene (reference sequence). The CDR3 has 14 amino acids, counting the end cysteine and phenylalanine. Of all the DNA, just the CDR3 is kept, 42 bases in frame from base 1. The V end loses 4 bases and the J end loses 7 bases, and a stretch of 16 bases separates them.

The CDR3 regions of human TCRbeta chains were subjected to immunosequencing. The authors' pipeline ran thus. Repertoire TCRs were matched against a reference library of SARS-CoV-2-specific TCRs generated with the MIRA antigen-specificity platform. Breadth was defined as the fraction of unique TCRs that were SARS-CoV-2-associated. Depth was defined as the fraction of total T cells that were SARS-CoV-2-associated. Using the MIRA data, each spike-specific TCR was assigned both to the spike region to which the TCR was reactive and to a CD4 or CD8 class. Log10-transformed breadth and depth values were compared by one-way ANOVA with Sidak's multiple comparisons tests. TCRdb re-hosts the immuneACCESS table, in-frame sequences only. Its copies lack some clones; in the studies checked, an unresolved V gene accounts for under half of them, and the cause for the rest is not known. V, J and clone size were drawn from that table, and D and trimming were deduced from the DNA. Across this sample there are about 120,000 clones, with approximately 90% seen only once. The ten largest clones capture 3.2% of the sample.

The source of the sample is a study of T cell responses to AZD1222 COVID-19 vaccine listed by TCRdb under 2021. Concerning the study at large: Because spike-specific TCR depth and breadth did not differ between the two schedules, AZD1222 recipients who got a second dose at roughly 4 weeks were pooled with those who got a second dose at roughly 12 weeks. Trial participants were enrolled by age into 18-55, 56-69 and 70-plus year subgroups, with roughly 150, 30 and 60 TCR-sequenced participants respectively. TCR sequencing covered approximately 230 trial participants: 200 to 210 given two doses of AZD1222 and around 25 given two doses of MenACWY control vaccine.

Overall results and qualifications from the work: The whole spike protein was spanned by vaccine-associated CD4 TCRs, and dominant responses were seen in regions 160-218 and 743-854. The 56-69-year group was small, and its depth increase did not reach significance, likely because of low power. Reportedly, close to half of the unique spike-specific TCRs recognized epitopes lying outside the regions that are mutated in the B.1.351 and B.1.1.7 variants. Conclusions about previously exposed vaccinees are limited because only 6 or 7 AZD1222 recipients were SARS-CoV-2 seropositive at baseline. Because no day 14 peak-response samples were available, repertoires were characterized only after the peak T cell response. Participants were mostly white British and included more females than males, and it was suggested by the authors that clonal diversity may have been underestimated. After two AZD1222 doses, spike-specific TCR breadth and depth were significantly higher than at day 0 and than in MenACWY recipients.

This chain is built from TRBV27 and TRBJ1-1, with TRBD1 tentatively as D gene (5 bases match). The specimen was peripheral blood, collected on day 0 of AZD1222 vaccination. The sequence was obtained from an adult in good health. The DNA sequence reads TGTGCCAGCAGTTCCAGGACACGGGGCGGTGAAGCTTTCTTT. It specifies CASSSRTRGGEAFF.